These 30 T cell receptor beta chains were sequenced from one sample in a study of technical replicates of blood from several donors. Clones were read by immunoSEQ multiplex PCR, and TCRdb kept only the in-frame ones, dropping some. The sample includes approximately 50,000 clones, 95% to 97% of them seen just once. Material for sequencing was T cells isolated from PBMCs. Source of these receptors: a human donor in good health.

The CDR3 DNA is TGTGCCATCAGTGAGTCACAGGGGGACATTCAGTACTTC. Translated: CAISESQGDIQYF. V is TRBV10-3 and J is TRBJ2-4; 8 bases align to TRBD1. V was pared by 0 bases and J by 8 bases, with 0 bases of the junction left unmatched. Germline-derived CDR1 and CDR2 are ENHRY and SYGVKD. This CDR3 comprises 13 residues.

CDR3: CASSLFQWANTEAFF. The CDR3 DNA follows: TGTGCCAGCAGCTTGTTTCAGTGGGCGAACACTGAAGCTTTCTTT. This chain connects TRBV5-8 to TRBJ1-1; D uncertain. The CDR3 runs to 15 residues. The V and J ends lost 1 base and 1 base respectively, with 11 bases between them. CDR1 and CDR2 from the germline V gene are SGHTS and YDEGEE.

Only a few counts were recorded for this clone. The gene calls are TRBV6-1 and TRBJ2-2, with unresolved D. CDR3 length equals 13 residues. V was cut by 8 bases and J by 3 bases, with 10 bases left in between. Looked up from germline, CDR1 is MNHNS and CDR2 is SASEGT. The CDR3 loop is CASWIADTGELFF. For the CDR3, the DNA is TGTGCCAGCTGGATTGCGGACACCGGGGAGCTGTTTTTT.

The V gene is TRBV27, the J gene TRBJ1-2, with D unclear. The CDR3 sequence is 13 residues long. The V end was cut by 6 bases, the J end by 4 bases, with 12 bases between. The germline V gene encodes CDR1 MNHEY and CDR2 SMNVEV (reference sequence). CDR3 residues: CASRELRGYGYTF. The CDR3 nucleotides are TGTGCCAGCAGGGAGTTGAGAGGCTATGGCTACACCTTC.

CDR3 residues: CASSQGRDRNQPQHF. The CDR3 DNA follows: TGTGCCAGCAGCCAAGGCCGGGACAGAAATCAGCCCCAGCATTTT. V gene TRBV2 combines with J gene TRBJ1-5; the match to TRBD1 covers 7 bases. V lost 6 bases, J lost 4 bases, and 9 bases stayed unmatched. CDR3 length: 15 amino acids. Germline-derived CDR1 and CDR2 are SNHLY and FYNNEI.

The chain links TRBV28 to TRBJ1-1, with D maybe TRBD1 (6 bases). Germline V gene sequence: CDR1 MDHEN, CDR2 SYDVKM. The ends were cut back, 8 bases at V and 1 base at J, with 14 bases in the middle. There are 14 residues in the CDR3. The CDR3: CASGTGWENTEAFF. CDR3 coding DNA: TGTGCCAGCGGAACAGGGTGGGAGAACACTGAAGCTTTCTTT.

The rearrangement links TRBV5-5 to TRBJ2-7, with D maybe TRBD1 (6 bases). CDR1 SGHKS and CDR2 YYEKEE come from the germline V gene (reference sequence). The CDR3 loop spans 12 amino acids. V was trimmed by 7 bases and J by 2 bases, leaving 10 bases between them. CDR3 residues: CASGQPTYEQYF. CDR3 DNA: TGTGCCAGCGGACAGCCTACCTACGAGCAGTACTTC.

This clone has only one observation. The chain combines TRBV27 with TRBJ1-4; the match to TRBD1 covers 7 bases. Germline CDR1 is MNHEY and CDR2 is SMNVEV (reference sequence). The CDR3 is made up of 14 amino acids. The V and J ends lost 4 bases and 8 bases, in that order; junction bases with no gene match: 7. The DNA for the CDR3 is TGTGCCAGCAGTTGGACAGGCACGAGGGAAAAACTGTTTTTT. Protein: CASSWTGTREKLFF.

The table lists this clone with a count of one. CDR3 region: CASSPPTNREQYF. CDR3 coding DNA: TGTGCCAGCAGTCCCCCGACTAACCGCGAGCAGTACTTC. The chain recombines TRBV28 with TRBJ2-7, with D maybe TRBD2 (5 bases). Germline V lookup: CDR1 MDHEN, CDR2 SYDVKM. The CDR3 contains 13 residues. V lost 5 bases, J lost 6 bases, and 14 bases lay in between.

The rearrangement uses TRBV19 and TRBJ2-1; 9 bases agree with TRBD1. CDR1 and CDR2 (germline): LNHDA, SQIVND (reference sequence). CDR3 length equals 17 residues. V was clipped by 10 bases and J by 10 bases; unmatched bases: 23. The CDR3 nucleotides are TGTGCCACCAAAGGAGAACTGGGGACAGGGCCGGCAGGGGAGCAGTTCTTC. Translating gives CATKGELGTGPAGEQFF.

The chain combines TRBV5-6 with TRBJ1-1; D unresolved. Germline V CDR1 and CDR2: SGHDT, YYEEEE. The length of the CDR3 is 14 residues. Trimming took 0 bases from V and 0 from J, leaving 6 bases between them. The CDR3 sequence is CASSLDGLNTEAFF. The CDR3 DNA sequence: TGTGCCAGCAGCTTGGACGGTTTGAACACTGAAGCTTTCTTT.

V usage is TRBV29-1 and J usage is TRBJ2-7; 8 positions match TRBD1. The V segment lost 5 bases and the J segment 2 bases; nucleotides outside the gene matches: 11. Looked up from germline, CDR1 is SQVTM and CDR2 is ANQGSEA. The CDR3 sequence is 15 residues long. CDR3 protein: CSVKWRDRSTYEQYF. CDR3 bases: TGCAGCGTTAAGTGGCGGGACAGGTCGACCTACGAGCAGTACTTC.

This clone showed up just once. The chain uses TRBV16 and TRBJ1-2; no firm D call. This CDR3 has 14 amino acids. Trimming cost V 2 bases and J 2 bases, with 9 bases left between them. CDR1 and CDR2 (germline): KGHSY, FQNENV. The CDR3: CASSQTNGNYGYTF. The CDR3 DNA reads TGTGCCAGCAGCCAAACAAACGGGAACTATGGCTACACCTTC.

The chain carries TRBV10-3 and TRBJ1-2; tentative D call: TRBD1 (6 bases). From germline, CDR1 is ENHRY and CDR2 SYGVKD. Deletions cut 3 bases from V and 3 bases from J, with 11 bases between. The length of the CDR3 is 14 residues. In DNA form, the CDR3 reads TGTGCCATCAGTGATGGGGGCGCCGACTATGGCTACACCTTC. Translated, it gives CAISDGGADYGYTF.

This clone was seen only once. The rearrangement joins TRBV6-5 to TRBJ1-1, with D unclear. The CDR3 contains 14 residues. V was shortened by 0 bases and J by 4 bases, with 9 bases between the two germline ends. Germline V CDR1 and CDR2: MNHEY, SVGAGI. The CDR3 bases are TGTGCCAGCAGTTACTCGAGGAGGGTCACTGAAGCTTTCTTT. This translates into CASSYSRRVTEAFF.

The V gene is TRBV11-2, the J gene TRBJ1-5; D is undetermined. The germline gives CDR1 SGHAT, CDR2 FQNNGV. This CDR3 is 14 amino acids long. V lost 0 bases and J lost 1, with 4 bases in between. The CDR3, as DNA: TGTGCCAGCAGCTTAGAACGGAGCAATCAGCCCCAGCATTTT. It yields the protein CASSLERSNQPQHF.

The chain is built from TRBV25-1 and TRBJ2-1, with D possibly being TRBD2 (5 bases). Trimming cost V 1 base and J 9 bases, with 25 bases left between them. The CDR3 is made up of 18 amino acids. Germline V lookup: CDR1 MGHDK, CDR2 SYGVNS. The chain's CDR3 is CASSEFGGERRGPGEQFF. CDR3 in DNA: TGTGCCAGCAGTGAATTTGGTGGGGAGAGGAGAGGGCCGGGTGAGCAGTTCTTC.

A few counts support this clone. As DNA, the CDR3 is TGTGCCAGCAGTAGCGACGGCCACAATGAGCAGTTCTTC. This translates into CASSSDGHNEQFF. This chain uses TRBV6-5 with TRBJ2-1; no clear D. Germline CDR1 and CDR2: MNHEY and SVGAGI. CDR3 length: 13 residues. Trimming removed 5 bases from V and 5 bases from J, with 10 bases in between.

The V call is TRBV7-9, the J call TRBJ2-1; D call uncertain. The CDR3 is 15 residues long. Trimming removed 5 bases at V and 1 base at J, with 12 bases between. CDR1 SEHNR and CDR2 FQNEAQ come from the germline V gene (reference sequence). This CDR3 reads CASSKLGQSYNEQFF. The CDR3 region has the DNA TGTGCCAGCAGCAAACTGGGCCAATCCTACAATGAGCAGTTCTTC.

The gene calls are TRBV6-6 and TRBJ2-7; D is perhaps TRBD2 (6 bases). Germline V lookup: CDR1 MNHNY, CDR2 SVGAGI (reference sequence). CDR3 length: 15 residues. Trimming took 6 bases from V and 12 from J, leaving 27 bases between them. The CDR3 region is CASSQRNLGLLGGYF. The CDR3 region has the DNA TGTGCCAGCAGCCAACGAAACCTAGGCCTTTTGGGAGGGTACTTC.

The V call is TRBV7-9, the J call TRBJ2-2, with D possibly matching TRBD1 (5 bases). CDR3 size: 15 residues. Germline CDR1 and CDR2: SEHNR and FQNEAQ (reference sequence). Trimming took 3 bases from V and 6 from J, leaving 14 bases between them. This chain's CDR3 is CASSFTVSGSGELFF. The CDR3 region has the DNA TGTGCCAGCAGCTTTACAGTCTCAGGGTCCGGGGAGCTGTTTTTT.

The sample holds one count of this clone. The DNA of the CDR3 is TGTGCCAGCAGCCAAACAGGGGGCAAAGCCTATGGCTACACCTTC. It specifies CASSQTGGKAYGYTF. The V call is TRBV4-2, the J call TRBJ1-2; 9 bases agree with TRBD1. Trimming removed 2 bases from V and 4 bases from J; junction bases left unmatched: 5. CDR1 and CDR2 from the germline V gene are LGHNA and YNFKEQ. This CDR3 contains 15 residues.

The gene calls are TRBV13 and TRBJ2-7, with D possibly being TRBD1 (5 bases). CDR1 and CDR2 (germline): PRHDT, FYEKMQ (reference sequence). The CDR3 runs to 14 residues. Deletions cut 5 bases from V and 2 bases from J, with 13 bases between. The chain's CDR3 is CASSLGHSAYEQYF. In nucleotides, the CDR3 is TGTGCCAGCAGCCTCGGACATTCCGCCTACGAGCAGTACTTC.

The CDR3: CASSESGRGRLEQYF. Written as DNA, the CDR3 is TGTGCCAGCAGTGAATCTGGCAGGGGGCGGCTCGAGCAGTACTTC. This rearrangement joins TRBV6-1 to TRBJ2-7; 8 bases match TRBD1. With 2 bases clipped from V and 6 bases from J, the junction kept 9 bases outside the gene matches. The V gene's germline CDR1 is MNHNS and CDR2 SASEGT. The CDR3 covers 15 residues.

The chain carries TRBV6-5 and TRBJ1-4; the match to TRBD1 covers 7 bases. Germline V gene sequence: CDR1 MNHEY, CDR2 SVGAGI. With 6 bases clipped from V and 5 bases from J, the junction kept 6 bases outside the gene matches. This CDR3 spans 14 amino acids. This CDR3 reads CASRGQPRNEKLFF. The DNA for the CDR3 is TGTGCCAGCAGGGGACAGCCTAGGAATGAAAAACTGTTTTTT.

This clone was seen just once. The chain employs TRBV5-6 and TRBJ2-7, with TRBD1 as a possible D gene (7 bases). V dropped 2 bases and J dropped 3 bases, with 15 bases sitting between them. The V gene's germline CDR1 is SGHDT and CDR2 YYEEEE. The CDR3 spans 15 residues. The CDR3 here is CASSFAGQTHYEQYF. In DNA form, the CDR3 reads TGTGCCAGCAGCTTTGCGGGACAGACACACTACGAGCAGTACTTC.

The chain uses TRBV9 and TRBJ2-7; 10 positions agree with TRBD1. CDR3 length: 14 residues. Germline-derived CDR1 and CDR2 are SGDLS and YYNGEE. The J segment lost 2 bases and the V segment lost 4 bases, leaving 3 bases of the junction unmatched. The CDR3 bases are TGTGCCAGCAGCCTGGGACAGGGGCCCTACGAGCAGTACTTC. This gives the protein CASSLGQGPYEQYF.

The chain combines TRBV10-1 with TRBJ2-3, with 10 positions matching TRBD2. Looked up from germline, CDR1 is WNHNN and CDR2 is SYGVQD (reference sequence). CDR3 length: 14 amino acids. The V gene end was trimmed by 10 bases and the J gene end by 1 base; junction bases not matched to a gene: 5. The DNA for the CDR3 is TGCGCCACCTCCGGACTAGCGGGCACAGATACGCAGTATTTT. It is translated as CATSGLAGTDTQYF.

CDR3: CASSLRGDRPYNEQFF. CDR3 nucleotides: TGTGCCAGCAGCTTAAGAGGGGACAGACCCTACAATGAGCAGTTCTTC. The chain recombines TRBV7-2 with TRBJ2-1; TRBD1 matches at 7 bases. The junction had 6 bases not matched to a gene; V was cut back by 2 bases and J by 2 bases. Germline CDR1 reads SGHTA; CDR2 reads FQGNSA. The CDR3 extends over 16 amino acids. The complete variable domain, with remaining parts taken from reference TRBV7-2 and TRBJ2-1, reads GAGVSQSPSNKVTEKGKDVELRCDPISGHTALYWYRQSLGQGLEFLIYFQGNSAPDKSGLPSDRFSAERTGGSVSTLTIQRTQQEDSAVYLCASSLRGDRPYNEQFFGPGTRLTVL.

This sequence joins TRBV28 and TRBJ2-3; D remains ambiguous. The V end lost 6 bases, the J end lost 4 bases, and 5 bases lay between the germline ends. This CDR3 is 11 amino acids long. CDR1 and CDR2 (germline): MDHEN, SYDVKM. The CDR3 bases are TGTGCCAGCAGCTTTTCAGATACGCAGTATTTT. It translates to CASSFSDTQYF.